The clone carrying this TCR beta chain was counted between two and nine times. With a much larger clone just one base away, this may be a read error. This specimen belongs to a study of breast tumors, draining lymph nodes, adjacent tissues. Samples came from axillary lymph nodes draining the breast cancer. TCRdb itself ran the multiplex PCR reads through MiXCR, one entry per CDR3 protein. The sample includes approximately 300,000 distinct CDR3 sequences, over 25% of them seen just once. Trimming removed 6 bases from V and 9 bases from J, with 21 bases in between. Germline CDR1 and CDR2: DFQATT and SNEGSKA (reference sequence). The CDR3 covers 14 residues.

The source of this sequence is a female donor with breast cancer. Some clones in this sample may be carry-over from other donors' samples. The sequenced sample was axillary lymph node tissue. The chain couples TRBV20-1 to TRBJ1-5, with D possibly being TRBD1 (5 bases). The CDR3 spells CSADSGNRYPPQHF. CDR3 DNA sequence: TGCAGTGCCGACTCAGGGAATCGGTATCCGCCCCAGCATTTT.